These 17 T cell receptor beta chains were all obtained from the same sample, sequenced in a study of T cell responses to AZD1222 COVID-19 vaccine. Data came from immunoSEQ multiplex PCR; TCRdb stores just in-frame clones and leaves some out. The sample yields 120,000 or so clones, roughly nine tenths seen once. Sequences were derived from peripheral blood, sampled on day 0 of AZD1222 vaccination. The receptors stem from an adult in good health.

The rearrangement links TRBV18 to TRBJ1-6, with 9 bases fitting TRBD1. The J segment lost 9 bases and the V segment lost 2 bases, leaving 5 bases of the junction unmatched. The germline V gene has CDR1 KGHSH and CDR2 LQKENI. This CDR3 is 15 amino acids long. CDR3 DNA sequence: TGTGCCAGCTCACCATCGGGACAGGGTGGTTCACCCCTCCACTTT. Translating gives CASSPSGQGGSPLHF.

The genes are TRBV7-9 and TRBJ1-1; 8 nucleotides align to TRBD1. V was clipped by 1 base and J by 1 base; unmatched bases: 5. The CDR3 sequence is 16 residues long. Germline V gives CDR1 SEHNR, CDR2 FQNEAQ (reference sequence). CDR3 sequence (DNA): TGTGCCAGCAGCTTAGGAGAGACAGGGGCGAACACTGAAGCTTTCTTT. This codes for CASSLGETGANTEAFF.

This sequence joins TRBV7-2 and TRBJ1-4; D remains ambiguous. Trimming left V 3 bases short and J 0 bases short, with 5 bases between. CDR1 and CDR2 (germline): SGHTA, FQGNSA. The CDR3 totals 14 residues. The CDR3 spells CASSFTATNEKLFF. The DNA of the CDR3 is TGTGCCAGCAGCTTTACCGCAACTAATGAAAAACTGTTTTTT.

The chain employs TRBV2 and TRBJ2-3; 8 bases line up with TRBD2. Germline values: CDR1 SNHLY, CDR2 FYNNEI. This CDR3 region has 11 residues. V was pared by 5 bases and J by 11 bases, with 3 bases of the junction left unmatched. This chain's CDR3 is CASSLAGEQYF. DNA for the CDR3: TGTGCCAGCAGTCTAGCGGGTGAGCAGTATTTT.

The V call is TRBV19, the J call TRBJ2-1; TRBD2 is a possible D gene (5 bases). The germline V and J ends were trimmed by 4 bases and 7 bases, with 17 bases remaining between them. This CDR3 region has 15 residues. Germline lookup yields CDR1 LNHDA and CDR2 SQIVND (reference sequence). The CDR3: CASSRNLGSINEQFF. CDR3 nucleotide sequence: TGTGCCAGTAGTAGGAATCTAGGGAGCATAAATGAGCAGTTCTTC.

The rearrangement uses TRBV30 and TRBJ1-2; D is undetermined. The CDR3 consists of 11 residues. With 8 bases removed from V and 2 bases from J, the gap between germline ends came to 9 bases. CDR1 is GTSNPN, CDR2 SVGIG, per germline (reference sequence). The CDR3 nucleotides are TGTGCCATGGTAGGAAACTATGGCTACACCTTC. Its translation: CAMVGNYGYTF.

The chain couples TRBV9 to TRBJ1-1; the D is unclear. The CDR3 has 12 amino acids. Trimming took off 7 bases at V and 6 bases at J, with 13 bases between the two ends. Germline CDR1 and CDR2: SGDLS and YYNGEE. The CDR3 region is CASGIPGAEAFF. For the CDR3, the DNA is TGTGCCAGCGGGATTCCGGGCGCTGAAGCTTTCTTT.

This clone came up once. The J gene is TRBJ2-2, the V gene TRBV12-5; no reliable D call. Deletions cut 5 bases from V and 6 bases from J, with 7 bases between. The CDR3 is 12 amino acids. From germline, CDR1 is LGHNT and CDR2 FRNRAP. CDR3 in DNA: TGTGCTAGTGGTCTACTGGCCGGGGAGCTGTTTTTT. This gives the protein CASGLLAGELFF.

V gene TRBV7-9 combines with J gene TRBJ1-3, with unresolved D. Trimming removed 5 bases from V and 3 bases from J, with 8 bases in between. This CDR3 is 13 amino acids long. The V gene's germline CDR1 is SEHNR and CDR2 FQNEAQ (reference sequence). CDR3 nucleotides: TGTGCCAGCAGCCCGATCAGTGGAAACACCATATATTTT. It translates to CASSPISGNTIYF.

CDR3 loop: CASSVGQVITGELFF. CDR3 sequence (DNA): TGTGCCAGCAGCGTTGGACAAGTCATAACCGGGGAGCTGTTTTTT. The chain combines TRBV9 with TRBJ2-2; possible D gene TRBD1, 5 bases. The CDR3 runs to 15 residues. Germline CDR1 is SGDLS and CDR2 is YYNGEE. V was shortened by 2 bases and J by 5 bases, with 13 bases between the two germline ends.

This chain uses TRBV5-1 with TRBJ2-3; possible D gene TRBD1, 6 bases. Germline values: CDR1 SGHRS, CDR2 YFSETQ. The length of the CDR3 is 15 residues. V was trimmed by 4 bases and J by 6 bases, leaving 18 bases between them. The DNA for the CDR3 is TGCGCCAGCAGCCCCCCGACTCAGACAGGCGATACGCAGTATTTT. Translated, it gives CASSPPTQTGDTQYF.

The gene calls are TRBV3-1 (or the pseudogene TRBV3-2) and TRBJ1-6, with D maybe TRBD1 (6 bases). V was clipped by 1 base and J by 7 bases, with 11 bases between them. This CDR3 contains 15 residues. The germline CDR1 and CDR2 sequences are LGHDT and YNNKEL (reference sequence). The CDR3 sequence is CASSQGVQGNSPLHF. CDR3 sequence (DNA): TGTGCCAGCAGCCAAGGTGTGCAGGGGAATTCACCCCTCCACTTT.

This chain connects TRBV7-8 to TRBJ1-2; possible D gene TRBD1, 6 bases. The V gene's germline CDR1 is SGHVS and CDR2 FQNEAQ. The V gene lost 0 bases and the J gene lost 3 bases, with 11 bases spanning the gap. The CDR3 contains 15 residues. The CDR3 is CASSLASQGHYGYTF. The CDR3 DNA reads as TGTGCCAGCAGCTTAGCGAGTCAGGGGCACTATGGCTACACCTTC.

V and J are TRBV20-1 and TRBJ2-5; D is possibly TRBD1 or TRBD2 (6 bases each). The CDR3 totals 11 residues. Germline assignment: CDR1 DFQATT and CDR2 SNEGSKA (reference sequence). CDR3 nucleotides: TGCGGGGGGCTGCGGGCAGAGACCCAGTACTTC. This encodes CGGLRAETQYF.

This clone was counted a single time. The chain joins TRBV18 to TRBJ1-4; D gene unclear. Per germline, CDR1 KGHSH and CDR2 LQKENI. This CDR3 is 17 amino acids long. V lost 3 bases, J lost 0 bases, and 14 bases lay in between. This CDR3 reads CASSPTTRHTTNEKLFF. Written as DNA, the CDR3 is TGTGCCAGCTCACCTACCACAAGACACACAACTAATGAAAAACTGTTTTTT.

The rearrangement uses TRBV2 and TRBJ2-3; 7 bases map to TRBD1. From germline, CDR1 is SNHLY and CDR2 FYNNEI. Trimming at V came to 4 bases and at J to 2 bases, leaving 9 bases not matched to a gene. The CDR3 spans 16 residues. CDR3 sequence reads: CASSGRRDRITDTQYF. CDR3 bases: TGTGCCAGCAGTGGCCGCAGGGACAGAATCACAGATACGCAGTATTTT.

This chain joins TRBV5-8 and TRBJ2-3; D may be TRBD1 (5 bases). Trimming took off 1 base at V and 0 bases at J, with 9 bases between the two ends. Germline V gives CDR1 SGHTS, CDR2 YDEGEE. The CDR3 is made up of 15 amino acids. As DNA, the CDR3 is TGTGCCAGCAGCTTGAGACAGATTAGCACAGATACGCAGTATTTT. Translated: CASSLRQISTDTQYF.